The 19 T cell receptor beta chains reported below all come from one sample, sequenced in a study of T cell responses to AZD1222 COVID-19 vaccine. The protocol was immunoSEQ multiplex PCR, while the TCRdb copy is restricted to in-frame clones and leaves out a portion. This table holds around 140,000 clones. Sequencing input: peripheral blood. The receptors come from an adult in good health.

The chain couples TRBV3-1 (or the pseudogene TRBV3-2) to TRBJ1-4; a possible D gene is TRBD1 (6 bases). Trimming stripped 1 base from V and 6 bases from J, with 12 bases between. The CDR3 is 15 amino acids. Germline values: CDR1 LGHDT, CDR2 YNNKEL (reference sequence). Here the CDR3 DNA reads TGTGCCAGCAGCCAAGGGGCGCGGGGGCATGAAAAACTGTTTTTT. Translating it yields CASSQGARGHEKLFF.

The chain uses TRBV19 and TRBJ1-2, with 9 bases that match TRBD1. Germline V CDR1 and CDR2: LNHDA, SQIVND (reference sequence). V shed 5 bases and J 6 bases; nucleotides not matched to a gene: 7. This CDR3 is built from 14 residues. The CDR3 DNA reads TGTGCCAGTAGTGAAACAGGGGGCTTGGATGGCTACACCTTC. Translation: CASSETGGLDGYTF. Full variable domain (remainder filled in from reference TRBV19 and TRBJ1-2): DGGITQSPKYLFRKEGQNVTLSCEQNLNHDAMYWYRQDPGQGLRLIYYSQIVNDFQKGDIAEGYSVSREKKESFPLTVTSAQKNPTAFYLCASSETGGLDGYTFGSGTRLTVV.

The rearrangement links TRBV30 to TRBJ1-5; tentatively, D is TRBD1 (6 bases). The CDR3 runs 15 residues. Trimming left V 2 bases short and J 4 bases short, with 15 bases between. Germline CDR1 reads GTSNPN; CDR2 reads SVGIG (reference sequence). The CDR3 reads CAWSPFGQPNQPQHF. The DNA of the CDR3 is TGTGCCTGGAGTCCCTTTGGACAGCCTAATCAGCCCCAGCATTTT.

The chain joins TRBV7-2 to TRBJ1-5, with a possible D match to TRBD1 (5 bases). The CDR3 extends over 13 amino acids. Germline lookup yields CDR1 SGHTA and CDR2 FQGNSA. Trimming cost V 2 bases and J 9 bases, with 11 bases left between them. Written as DNA, the CDR3 is TGTGCCAGCAGCTTAAGTCTGGGGGGGCCCCAGCATTTT. This encodes CASSLSLGGPQHF.

The V call is TRBV11-3, the J call TRBJ2-3; tentative D call: TRBD2 (7 bases). Trimming took 5 bases from V and 4 from J, leaving 10 bases between them. CDR3 length: 13 residues. Germline-derived CDR1 and CDR2 are SGHNT and YENEEA. CDR3: CASSPGGPDTQYF. CDR3 in DNA: TGTGCCAGCAGCCCGGGGGGCCCAGATACGCAGTATTTT.

V is TRBV3-1 (or the pseudogene TRBV3-2) and J is TRBJ1-2; D gene ambiguous. The germline V gene has CDR1 LGHDT and CDR2 YNNKEL (reference sequence). V was pared by 0 bases and J by 4 bases, with 6 bases between. The length of the CDR3 is 13 residues. The CDR3 region has the DNA TGTGCCAGCAGCCAAGAGAAGTTCTATGGCTACACCTTC. Amino acids: CASSQEKFYGYTF.

V and J are TRBV30 and TRBJ2-3; perhaps TRBD1 as D (6 bases). This CDR3 contains 16 residues. Between the trimmed V and J ends, which lost 3 bases and 3 bases, there was a span of 19 bases. Germline V CDR1 and CDR2: GTSNPN, SVGIG (reference sequence). CDR3 loop: CAWSYLTGQRTDTQYF. As DNA, the CDR3 is TGTGCCTGGAGCTACTTAACGGGACAAAGAACAGATACGCAGTATTTT.

V and J are TRBV6-5 and TRBJ1-1, with D possibly matching TRBD1 (6 bases). Trimming cost V 6 bases and J 6 bases, with 17 bases left between them. Germline CDR1 and CDR2: MNHEY and SVGAGI. The CDR3 covers 14 residues. CDR3 in amino acids: CASSSYEGGAEAFF. CDR3 nucleotides: TGTGCCAGCAGCTCCTACGAGGGGGGCGCTGAAGCTTTCTTT.

The chain links TRBV5-1 to TRBJ1-2; possible D gene TRBD1, 5 bases. Deletions cut 5 bases from V and 3 bases from J, with 20 bases between. The CDR3 is made up of 16 amino acids. Germline V gives CDR1 SGHRS, CDR2 YFSETQ. The CDR3 loop reads CASSPLGVQAHYGYTF. Here the CDR3 DNA reads TGCGCCAGCAGTCCTCTGGGGGTCCAGGCGCACTATGGCTACACCTTC.

The V gene is TRBV2, the J gene TRBJ1-1; maybe TRBD1 (6 bases). The CDR3 totals 16 residues. Germline V gene sequence: CDR1 SNHLY, CDR2 FYNNEI. Trimming took off 1 base at V and 1 base at J, with 13 bases between the two ends. The DNA for the CDR3 is TGTGCCAGCAGTGAAGTCAGGGGCCGCAAGAACACTGAAGCTTTCTTT. Translated, it gives CASSEVRGRKNTEAFF.

The V gene is TRBV5-4, the J gene TRBJ1-5; no clear D gene. The germline V and J ends were trimmed by 0 bases and 3 bases, with 4 bases remaining between them. The CDR3 sequence is 13 residues long. Germline lookup yields CDR1 SGHNT and CDR2 YYREEE (reference sequence). The CDR3 region is CASSLGYNQPQHF. The CDR3, as DNA: TGTGCCAGCAGCTTGGGTTACAATCAGCCCCAGCATTTT.

J is TRBJ1-2 and V is TRBV7-2, with a weak D call TRBD1 (5 bases). Per the germline V gene, CDR1 is SGHTA and CDR2 is FQGNSA. V dropped 3 bases and J dropped 4 bases, with 15 bases sitting between them. This CDR3 spans 15 amino acids. The CDR3 DNA follows: TGTGCCAGCAGCTTTAGTCCAGGGCAGACCTATGGCTACACCTTC. Its translation: CASSFSPGQTYGYTF.

The genes are TRBV19 and TRBJ1-1, with D tentatively TRBD1 (5 bases). The CDR3 spans 13 residues. The V and J ends lost 1 base and 5 bases respectively, with 8 bases between them. The germline V gene has CDR1 LNHDA and CDR2 SQIVND (reference sequence). The CDR3 nucleotides are TGTGCCAGTAGTATAGTGGGGGAGACTGAAGCTTTCTTT. It translates to CASSIVGETEAFF. The full variable domain, its missing parts supplied by reference TRBV19 and TRBJ1-1, is DGGITQSPKYLFRKEGQNVTLSCEQNLNHDAMYWYRQDPGQGLRLIYYSQIVNDFQKGDIAEGYSVSREKKESFPLTVTSAQKNPTAFYLCASSIVGETEAFFGQGTRLTVV.

This chain links TRBV6-1 with TRBJ1-2, with D perhaps TRBD1 (5 bases). The germline V gene encodes CDR1 MNHNS and CDR2 SASEGT. This CDR3 spans 15 amino acids. V was trimmed by 3 bases and J by 7 bases, leaving 18 bases between them. The CDR3 DNA follows: TGTGCCAGCAGTGATTCCGGGGGAGGGGTATTTGGCTACACCTTC. Translating it yields CASSDSGGGVFGYTF.

V gene TRBV18 combines with J gene TRBJ2-5, with D hard to call. This CDR3 is built from 14 residues. Deletions cut 3 bases from V and 1 base from J, with 9 bases between. Per the germline V gene, CDR1 is KGHSH and CDR2 is LQKENI. CDR3 in DNA: TGTGCCAGCTCACCTAGACACCGCCAAGAGACCCAGTACTTC. Its protein is CASSPRHRQETQYF.

The chain recombines TRBV27 with TRBJ1-1; D is uncertain. The CDR3 spans 13 residues. From germline, CDR1 is MNHEY and CDR2 SMNVEV (reference sequence). V dropped 8 bases and J dropped 1 base, with 11 bases sitting between them. The chain's CDR3 is CASRGWGNTEAFF. Written as DNA, the CDR3 is TGTGCCAGCCGTGGTTGGGGGAACACTGAAGCTTTCTTT.

As concerns this clone: The identical CDR3 is also encoded by other nucleotide sequences in the sample. The chain has TRBV4-1 and TRBJ1-1, with 11 bases fitting TRBD1. Per the germline V gene, CDR1 is MGHRA and CDR2 is YSYEKL. V lost 4 bases, J lost 5 bases, and 6 bases stayed unmatched. This CDR3 is built from 15 residues. The CDR3 loop is CASSPGQGARTEAFF. For the CDR3, the DNA is TGCGCCAGCAGCCCTGGACAGGGGGCGCGGACTGAAGCTTTCTTT.

The rearrangement links TRBV4-3 to TRBJ1-6; perhaps TRBD1 as D (6 bases). Per germline, CDR1 LGHNA and CDR2 YSLEER. V was trimmed by 0 bases and J by 6 bases, leaving 12 bases between them. CDR3 size: 16 residues. In nucleotides, the CDR3 is TGCGCCAGCAGCCAAGATCCGACAGGCCGTAATTCACCCCTCCACTTT. Translation: CASSQDPTGRNSPLHF.

The chain carries TRBV18 and TRBJ1-1; no firm D call. V was pared by 5 bases and J by 0 bases, with 13 bases between. Looked up from germline, CDR1 is KGHSH and CDR2 is LQKENI. The CDR3 sequence is 15 residues long. The CDR3 bases are TGTGCCAGCTCAGCCAACCCAGGTTTGAACACTGAAGCTTTCTTT. This gives the protein CASSANPGLNTEAFF.